These 25 T cell receptor beta chains were all obtained from the same sample, sequenced in a study of cytomegalovirus exposure and HLA in healthy donors. Vbeta (60) and Jbeta (13) primers were used in the PCR. Using immunoSEQ multiplex PCR, the repertoire was profiled, and TCRdb retains in-frame clones only, with some absent. The table records under 150,000 clones, roughly 65% of them present only once. Sample: PBMCs. The receptors originated from a man in his 60s in good health and CMV-seronegative.

The J gene is TRBJ1-1, the V gene TRBV5-4; no clear D gene. Trimming shortened V by 4 bases and J by 1 base, and 11 bases separated the two germline ends. This CDR3 has 14 residues. Germline V CDR1 and CDR2: SGHNT, YYREEE (reference sequence). This CDR3 reads CASSIRVPNTEAFF. Here the CDR3 DNA reads TGTGCCAGCAGCATCCGGGTTCCGAACACTGAAGCTTTCTTT.

This clone turned up a few times. The chain employs TRBV9 and TRBJ1-1, with D unresolved. V gave up 0 bases and J gave up 0 bases, with 6 bases separating them. The CDR3 runs 14 residues. Germline CDR1 SGDLS, CDR2 YYNGEE. The CDR3 coding sequence is TGTGCCAGCAGCGTAGATCAGGTGAACACTGAAGCTTTCTTT. It yields the protein CASSVDQVNTEAFF. Looking up the rest from reference TRBV9 and TRBJ1-1 gives the full variable domain: DSGVTQTPKHLITATGQRVTLRCSPRSGDLSVYWYQQSLDQGLQFLIQYYNGEERAKGNILERFSAQQFPDLHSELNLSSLELGDSALYFCASSVDQVNTEAFFGQGTRLTVV.

The V gene is TRBV19, the J gene TRBJ1-1; D not resolved. Trimming removed 3 bases at V and 1 base at J, with 6 bases between. From germline, CDR1 is LNHDA and CDR2 SQIVND (reference sequence). The CDR3 totals 13 residues. The CDR3 sequence: CASSISENTEAFF. The CDR3 DNA sequence: TGTGCCAGTAGTATCTCAGAGAACACTGAAGCTTTCTTT.

The chain recombines TRBV19 with TRBJ1-1, with D possibly being TRBD1 (6 bases). The CDR3 consists of 14 residues. Germline V gene data show CDR1 as LNHDA and CDR2 as SQIVND (reference sequence). V gave up 6 bases and J gave up 3 bases, with 14 bases separating them. The CDR3 reads CASSRTGWDTEAFF. For the CDR3, the DNA is TGTGCCAGTAGCCGAACAGGGTGGGACACTGAAGCTTTCTTT.

Worth noting for this clone: A read error may produce the germline difference seen at one junction end. V is TRBV19 and J is TRBJ1-2; possibly TRBD1 for D (5 bases). The CDR3 has 14 amino acids. Looked up from germline, CDR1 is LNHDA and CDR2 is SQIVND (reference sequence). CDR3 DNA: TGTGCCAGTAGCCCCAGGCGGGACCTACCGGGAGGAAACTTC. The encoded protein is CASSPRRDLPGGNF.

The chain combines TRBV5-1 with TRBJ1-1; the match to TRBD1 covers 8 bases. V shed 0 bases, J shed 7 bases, and the junction held 8 bases outside the gene matches. This CDR3 has 15 amino acids. CDR1 SGHRS and CDR2 YFSETQ come from the germline V gene. The CDR3, as DNA: TGCGCCAGCAGCTTGGAACAGGGGGAAAGGGGTGAAGCTTTCTTT. It yields the protein CASSLEQGERGEAFF.

This chain uses TRBV12-5 with TRBJ1-1; no clear D. The germline CDR1 and CDR2 sequences are LGHNT and FRNRAP. The V gene lost 6 bases and the J gene lost 4 bases, with 12 bases spanning the gap. The CDR3 totals 13 residues. The CDR3 region has the DNA TGTGCTAGTGGGGGGAGAAGCGCCACTGAAGCTTTCTTT. It encodes CASGGRSATEAFF.

This clone was seen a single time. The chain carries TRBV28 and TRBJ1-5, with TRBD1 matching over 7 bases. CDR1 is MDHEN, CDR2 SYDVKM, per germline. CDR3 length: 15 residues. Trimming cost V 4 bases and J 5 bases; bases outside gene matches: 8. The CDR3 region has the DNA TGTGCCAGCAGTTCTCCGACAGGGTTTGATCAGCCCCAGCATTTT. Residues: CASSSPTGFDQPQHF.

The chain uses TRBV6-5 and TRBJ2-1, with 9 bases matching TRBD1. Germline CDR1 reads MNHEY; CDR2 reads SVGAGI. Trimming cost V 2 bases and J 3 bases; bases outside gene matches: 5. The CDR3 loop spans 16 amino acids. The CDR3 sequence is CASSYGDRVLYNEQFF. CDR3 in DNA: TGTGCCAGCAGTTACGGGGACAGGGTGCTCTACAATGAGCAGTTCTTC.

The chain joins TRBV9 to TRBJ2-7, with TRBD1 identical over 9 bases. Losses at the gene ends were 2 bases for V and 0 bases for J; bases not matched to a gene: 6. Germline CDR1 and CDR2: SGDLS and YYNGEE. This CDR3 is built from 16 residues. CDR3 coding DNA: TGTGCCAGCAGCGTCGCCGGGACAGGGAGCTCCTACGAGCAGTACTTC. Amino acid sequence: CASSVAGTGSSYEQYF.

The genes are TRBV19 and TRBJ1-2, with a possible D match to TRBD1 (5 bases). CDR1 is LNHDA and CDR2 is SQIVND in the germline V gene (reference sequence). There are 13 residues in the CDR3. Trimming removed 6 bases from V and 4 bases from J, with 12 bases in between. CDR3: CASRPGSGYGYTF. The CDR3 DNA reads TGTGCCAGTAGGCCAGGGTCGGGCTATGGCTACACCTTC. The whole variable domain, filled in from reference TRBV19 and TRBJ1-2, reads DGGITQSPKYLFRKEGQNVTLSCEQNLNHDAMYWYRQDPGQGLRLIYYSQIVNDFQKGDIAEGYSVSREKKESFPLTVTSAQKNPTAFYLCASRPGSGYGYTFGSGTRLTVV.

CDR3 loop: CASSLVSRGSITDTQYF. The CDR3 region has the DNA TGTGCCAGCAGTTTAGTGTCCAGGGGCAGTATAACAGATACGCAGTATTTT. The chain couples TRBV28 to TRBJ2-3; maybe TRBD1 (6 bases). With 2 bases removed from V and 3 bases from J, the gap between germline ends came to 18 bases. CDR1 and CDR2 from the germline V gene are MDHEN and SYDVKM. This CDR3 contains 17 residues.

CDR3 residues: CASSPNRQGVSGELFF. CDR3 DNA: TGTGCCAGCAGCCCGAACCGACAGGGGGTATCCGGGGAGCTGTTTTTT. The chain employs TRBV7-2 and TRBJ2-2, with 9 bases matching TRBD1. With 5 bases clipped from V and 6 bases from J, the junction kept 10 bases outside the gene matches. Germline CDR1 reads SGHTA; CDR2 reads FQGNSA. The CDR3 sequence is 16 residues long.

The chain is built from TRBV29-1 and TRBJ2-1, with a weak D call TRBD2 (6 bases). The CDR3 extends over 14 amino acids. Germline-derived CDR1 and CDR2 are SQVTM and ANQGSEA. Trimming removed 6 bases from V and 3 bases from J, with 15 bases in between. This CDR3 is CSVAWPEGYNEQFF. For the CDR3, the DNA is TGCAGCGTCGCCTGGCCGGAGGGCTACAATGAGCAGTTCTTC.

The chain employs TRBV9 and TRBJ1-1, with a weak D call TRBD1 (6 bases). Germline-derived CDR1 and CDR2 are SGDLS and YYNGEE. There are 13 residues in the CDR3. With 1 base removed from V and 10 bases from J, the gap between germline ends came to 14 bases. The chain's CDR3 is CASSVIREGVAFF. The CDR3, as DNA: TGTGCCAGCAGCGTAATCAGGGAGGGGGTAGCTTTCTTT.

This chain joins TRBV28 and TRBJ2-1, with D tentatively TRBD2 (5 bases). The V and J ends lost 1 base and 4 bases respectively, with 11 bases between them. The CDR3 covers 15 residues. Germline CDR1 MDHEN, CDR2 SYDVKM. CDR3 bases: TGTGCCAGCAGTTTATCTAGCCAACGGTACAATGAGCAGTTCTTC. As protein: CASSLSSQRYNEQFF.

This clone was recorded a few times. J is TRBJ1-3 and V is TRBV28; D is ambiguous. This CDR3 has 23 residues. Germline V gene data show CDR1 as MDHEN and CDR2 as SYDVKM. Trimming removed 7 bases at V and 7 bases at J, with 44 bases between. CDR3 coding DNA: TGTGCCAGCAAGGCCGGGGTATGGAGGCCATCGACGGAGGAGAAGCCTCTGAGGAACACCATATATTTT. Protein: CASKAGVWRPSTEEKPLRNTIYF.

This chain links TRBV6-1 with TRBJ2-2, with D possibly being TRBD2 (6 bases). Germline CDR1 MNHNS, CDR2 SASEGT. This CDR3 has 14 amino acids. V lost 2 bases and J 6 bases, leaving 10 bases between the germline ends. CDR3 sequence: CASSESSGAGELFF. DNA of the CDR3: TGTGCCAGCAGTGAATCTTCGGGAGCCGGGGAGCTGTTTTTT.

V usage is TRBV7-3 and J usage is TRBJ2-7; 8 nucleotides line up with TRBD1. Germline V CDR1 and CDR2: SGHTA, FQGTGA. The CDR3 length is 15 residues. Losses at the gene ends were 7 bases for V and 3 bases for J; bases not matched to a gene: 11. The CDR3 nucleotides read TGTGCCAGCAACGAAACGGACAGGGAGGACTACGAGCAGTACTTC. The encoded protein is CASNETDREDYEQYF.

The chain employs TRBV2 and TRBJ1-5; 8 nucleotides match TRBD1. The J segment lost 1 base and the V segment lost 6 bases, leaving 5 bases of the junction unmatched. CDR1 is SNHLY and CDR2 is FYNNEI in the germline V gene. The CDR3 runs to 15 residues. CDR3 protein: CASREDRASNQPQHF. CDR3 coding DNA: TGTGCCAGCAGGGAGGACAGGGCGAGCAATCAGCCCCAGCATTTT.

The chain has TRBV5-1 and TRBJ1-5; tentatively, D is TRBD1 (6 bases). In germline, CDR1 is SGHRS, CDR2 YFSETQ. V lost 10 bases and J 0 bases, leaving 17 bases between the germline ends. The CDR3 is made up of 15 amino acids. The CDR3 DNA reads as TGCGCCGATCTAAGACAGGATTATAGCAATCAGCCCCAGCATTTT. Its translation: CADLRQDYSNQPQHF.

This clone has a single count. The chain carries TRBV7-2 and TRBJ1-2; D not resolved. Trimming removed 2 bases at V and 3 bases at J, with 7 bases between. This CDR3 is built from 13 residues. Germline CDR1 and CDR2: SGHTA and FQGNSA. The CDR3 DNA is TGTGCCAGCAGCTTAAACCCAGACTATGGCTACACCTTC. It translates to CASSLNPDYGYTF.

A single count supports this clone. The V and J genes are TRBV9 and TRBJ2-7; D might be TRBD2 (6 bases). Germline CDR1 is SGDLS and CDR2 is YYNGEE. This CDR3 spans 17 amino acids. The V end lost 4 bases, the J end lost 0 bases, and 20 bases lay between the germline ends. Here the CDR3 DNA reads TGTGCCAGCAGCCCCGGGGCGGGATTCCCCTTCTCCTACGAGCAGTACTTC. It encodes CASSPGAGFPFSYEQYF.

The chain links TRBV6-6 to TRBJ2-1, with TRBD2 matching 10 bases. V shed 0 bases and J 8 bases; nucleotides not matched to a gene: 7. The CDR3 has 16 amino acids. Germline lookup yields CDR1 MNHNY and CDR2 SVGAGI (reference sequence). The CDR3 bases are TGTGCCAGCAGTTACTCGACAGCGGGAGGGCCATATGAGCAGTTCTTC. Translating it yields CASSYSTAGGPYEQFF.

The chain's CDR3 is CASSLRERGYEQYF. Written as DNA, the CDR3 is TGTGCCAGCAGTTTACGAGAACGGGGATACGAGCAGTACTTC. The V gene is TRBV27, the J gene TRBJ2-7, with D perhaps matching TRBD2 (5 bases). Germline CDR1 and CDR2: MNHEY and SMNVEV (reference sequence). The CDR3 consists of 14 residues. With 2 bases removed from V and 4 bases from J, the gap between germline ends came to 12 bases.